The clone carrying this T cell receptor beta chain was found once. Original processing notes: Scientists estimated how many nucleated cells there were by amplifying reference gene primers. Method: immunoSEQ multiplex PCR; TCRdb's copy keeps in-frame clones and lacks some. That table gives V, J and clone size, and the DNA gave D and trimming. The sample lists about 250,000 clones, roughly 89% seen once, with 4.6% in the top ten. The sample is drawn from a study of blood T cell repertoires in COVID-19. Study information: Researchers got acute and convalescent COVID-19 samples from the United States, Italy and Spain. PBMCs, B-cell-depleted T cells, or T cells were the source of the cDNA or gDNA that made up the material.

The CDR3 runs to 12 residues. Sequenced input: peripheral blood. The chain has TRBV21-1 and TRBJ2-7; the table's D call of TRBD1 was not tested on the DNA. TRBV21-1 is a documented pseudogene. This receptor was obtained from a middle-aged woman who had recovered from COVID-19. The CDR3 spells CASNQETYEQYV. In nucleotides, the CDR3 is TGTGCCAGCAATCAGGAAACCTACGAGCAGTACGTC.